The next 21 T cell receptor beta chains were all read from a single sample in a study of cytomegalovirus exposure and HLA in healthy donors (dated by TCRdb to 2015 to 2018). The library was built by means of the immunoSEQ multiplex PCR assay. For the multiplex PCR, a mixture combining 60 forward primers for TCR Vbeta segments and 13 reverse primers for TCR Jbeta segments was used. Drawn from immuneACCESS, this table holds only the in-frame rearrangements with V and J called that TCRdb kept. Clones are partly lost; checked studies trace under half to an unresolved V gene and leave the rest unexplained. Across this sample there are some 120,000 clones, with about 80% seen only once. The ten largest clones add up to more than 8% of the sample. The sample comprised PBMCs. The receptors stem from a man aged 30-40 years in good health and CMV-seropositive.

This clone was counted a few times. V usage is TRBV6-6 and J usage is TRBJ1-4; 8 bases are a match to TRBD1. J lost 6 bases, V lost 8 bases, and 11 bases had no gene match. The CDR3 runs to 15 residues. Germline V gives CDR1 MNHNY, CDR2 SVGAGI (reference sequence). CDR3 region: CASLQIQGVDEKLFF. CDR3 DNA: TGTGCCAGCCTCCAAATACAGGGGGTGGATGAAAAACTGTTTTTT.

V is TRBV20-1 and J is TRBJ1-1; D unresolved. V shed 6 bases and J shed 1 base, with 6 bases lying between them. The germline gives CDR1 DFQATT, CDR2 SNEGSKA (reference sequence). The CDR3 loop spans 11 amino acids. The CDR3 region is CSATGNTEAFF. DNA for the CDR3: TGCAGTGCGACGGGGAACACTGAAGCTTTCTTT.

The DNA for the CDR3 is TGTGCCAGCAGTTCGGCGACTAGCAGTTACTACAATGAGCAGTTCTTC. Translated: CASSSATSSYYNEQFF. The chain links TRBV27 to TRBJ2-1; 7 bases fit TRBD2. Germline CDR1 MNHEY, CDR2 SMNVEV (reference sequence). The CDR3 spans 16 residues. With V trimmed by 4 bases and J by 3 bases, 9 bases remained unmatched.

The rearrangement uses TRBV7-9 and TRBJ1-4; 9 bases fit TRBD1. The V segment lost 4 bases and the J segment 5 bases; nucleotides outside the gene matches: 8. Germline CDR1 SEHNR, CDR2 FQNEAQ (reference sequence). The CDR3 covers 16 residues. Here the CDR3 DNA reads TGTGCCAGCAGCTCCAGGGCTGGGACAGGGAATGAAAAACTGTTTTTT. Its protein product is CASSSRAGTGNEKLFF.

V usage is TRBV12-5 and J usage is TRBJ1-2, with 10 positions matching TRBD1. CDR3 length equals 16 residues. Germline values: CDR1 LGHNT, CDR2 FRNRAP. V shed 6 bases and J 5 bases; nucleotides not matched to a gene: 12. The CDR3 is CASGVTGGLKYYGYTF. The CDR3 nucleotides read TGTGCTAGTGGAGTGACAGGGGGCCTGAAATATTATGGCTACACCTTC.

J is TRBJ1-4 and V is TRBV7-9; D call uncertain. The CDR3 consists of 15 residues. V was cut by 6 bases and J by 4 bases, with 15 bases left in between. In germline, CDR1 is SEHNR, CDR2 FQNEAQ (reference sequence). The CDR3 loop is CASRPVPDYNEKLFF. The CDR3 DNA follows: TGTGCCAGCAGACCCGTTCCCGACTATAATGAAAAACTGTTTTTT.

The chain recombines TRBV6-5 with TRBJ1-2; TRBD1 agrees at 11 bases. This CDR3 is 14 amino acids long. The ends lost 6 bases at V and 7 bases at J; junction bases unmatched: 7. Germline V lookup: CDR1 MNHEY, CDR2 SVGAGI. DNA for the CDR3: TGTGCCAGCAGCCGCGGACAGGGGGCTGTTGGCTACACCTTC. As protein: CASSRGQGAVGYTF.

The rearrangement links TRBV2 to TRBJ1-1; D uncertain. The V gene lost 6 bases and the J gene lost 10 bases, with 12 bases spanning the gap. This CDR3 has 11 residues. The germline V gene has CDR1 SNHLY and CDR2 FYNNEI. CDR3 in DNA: TGTGCCAGCAGCTCGTTCGCCGGAGCTTTCTTT. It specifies CASSSFAGAFF. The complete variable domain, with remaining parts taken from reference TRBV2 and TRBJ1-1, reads EPEVTQTPSHQVTQMGQEVILRCVPISNHLYFYWYRQILGQKVEFLVSFYNNEISEKSEIFDDQFSVERPDGSNFTLKIRSTKLEDSAMYFCASSSFAGAFFGQGTRLTVV.

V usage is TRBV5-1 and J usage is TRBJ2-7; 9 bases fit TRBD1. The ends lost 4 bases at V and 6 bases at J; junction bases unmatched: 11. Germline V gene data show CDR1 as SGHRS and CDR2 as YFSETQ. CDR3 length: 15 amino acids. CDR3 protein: CASSASGTGLGEQYF. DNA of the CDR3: TGCGCCAGCAGCGCCTCCGGGACAGGGCTTGGCGAGCAGTACTTC.

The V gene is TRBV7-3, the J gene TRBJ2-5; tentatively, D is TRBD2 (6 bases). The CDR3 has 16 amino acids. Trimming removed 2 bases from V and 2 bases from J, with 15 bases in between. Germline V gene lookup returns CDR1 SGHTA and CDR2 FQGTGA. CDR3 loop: CASSLGTAGFQETQYF. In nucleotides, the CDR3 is TGTGCCAGCAGCTTAGGGACCGCGGGGTTTCAAGAGACCCAGTACTTC.

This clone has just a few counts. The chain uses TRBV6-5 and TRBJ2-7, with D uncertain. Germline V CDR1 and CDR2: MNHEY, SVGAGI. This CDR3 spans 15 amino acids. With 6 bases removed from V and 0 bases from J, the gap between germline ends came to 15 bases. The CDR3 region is CASSPDTGPSYEQYF. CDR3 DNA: TGTGCCAGCAGCCCTGATACCGGTCCCTCCTACGAGCAGTACTTC.

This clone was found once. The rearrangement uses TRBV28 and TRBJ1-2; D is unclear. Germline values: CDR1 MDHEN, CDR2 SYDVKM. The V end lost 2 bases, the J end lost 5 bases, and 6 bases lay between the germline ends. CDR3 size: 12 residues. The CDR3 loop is CASSLEAYGYTF. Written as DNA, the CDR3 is TGTGCCAGCAGTTTAGAGGCTTATGGCTACACCTTC.

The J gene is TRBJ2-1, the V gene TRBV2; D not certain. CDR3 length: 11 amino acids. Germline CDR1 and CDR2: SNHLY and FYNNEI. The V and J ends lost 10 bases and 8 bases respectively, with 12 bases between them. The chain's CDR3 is CATQEGDEQFF. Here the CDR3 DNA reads TGTGCCACCCAGGAAGGCGATGAGCAGTTCTTC.

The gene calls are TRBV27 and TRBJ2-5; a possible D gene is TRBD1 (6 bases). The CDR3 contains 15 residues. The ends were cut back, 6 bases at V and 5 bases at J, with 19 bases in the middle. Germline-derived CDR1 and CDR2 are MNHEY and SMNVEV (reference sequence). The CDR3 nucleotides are TGTGCCAGCAGCCCTACACAGGGCTCGGGGGAGACCCAGTACTTC. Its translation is CASSPTQGSGETQYF.

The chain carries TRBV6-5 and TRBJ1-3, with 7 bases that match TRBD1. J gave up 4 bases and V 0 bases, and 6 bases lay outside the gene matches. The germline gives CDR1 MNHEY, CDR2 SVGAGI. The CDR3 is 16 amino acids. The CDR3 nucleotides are TGTGCCAGCAGTTACTCCCCCCCAGGGGGAGGAAACACCATATATTTT. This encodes CASSYSPPGGGNTIYF.

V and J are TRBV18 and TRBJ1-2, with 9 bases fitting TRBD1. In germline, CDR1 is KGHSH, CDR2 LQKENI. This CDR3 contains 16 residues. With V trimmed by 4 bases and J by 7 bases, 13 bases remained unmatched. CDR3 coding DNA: TGTGCCAGCTCACTCCCCTCGGACAGGGGAGGACTTGGCTACACCTTC. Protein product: CASSLPSDRGGLGYTF.

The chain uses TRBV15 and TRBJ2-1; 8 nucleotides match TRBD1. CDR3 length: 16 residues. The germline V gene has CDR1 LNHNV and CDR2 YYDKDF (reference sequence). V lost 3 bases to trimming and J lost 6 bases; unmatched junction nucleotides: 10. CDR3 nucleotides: TGTGCCACCAGCAGTGCCAGGGGGCTTTCGGGCAATGAGCAGTTCTTC. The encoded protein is CATSSARGLSGNEQFF.

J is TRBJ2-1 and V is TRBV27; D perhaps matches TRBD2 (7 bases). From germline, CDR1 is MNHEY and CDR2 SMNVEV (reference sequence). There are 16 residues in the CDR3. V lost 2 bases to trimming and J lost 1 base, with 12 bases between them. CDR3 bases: TGTGCCAGCAGTTTAGGAGGGGGGGGGTCCTACAATGAGCAGTTCTTC. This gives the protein CASSLGGGGSYNEQFF.

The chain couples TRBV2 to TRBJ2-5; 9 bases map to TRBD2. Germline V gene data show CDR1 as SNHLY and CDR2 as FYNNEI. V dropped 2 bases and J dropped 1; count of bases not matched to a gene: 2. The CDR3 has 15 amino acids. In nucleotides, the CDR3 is TGTGCCAGCAGTGAACGGCGGGGGGGCCAAGAGACCCAGTACTTC. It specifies CASSERRGGQETQYF.

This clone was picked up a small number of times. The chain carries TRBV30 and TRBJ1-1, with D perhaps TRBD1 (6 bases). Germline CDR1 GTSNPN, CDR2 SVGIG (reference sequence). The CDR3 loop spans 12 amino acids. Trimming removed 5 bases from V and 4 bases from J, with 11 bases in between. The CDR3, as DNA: TGTGCCTGGGACAAAGGGGGCACTGAAGCTTTCTTT. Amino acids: CAWDKGGTEAFF.

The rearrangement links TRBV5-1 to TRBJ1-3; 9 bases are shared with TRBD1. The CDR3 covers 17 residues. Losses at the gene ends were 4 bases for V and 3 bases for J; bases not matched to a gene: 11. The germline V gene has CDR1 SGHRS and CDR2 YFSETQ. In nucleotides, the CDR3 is TGCGCCAGCAGCCTGGGATGGACAGGGGTAGTTGGAAACACCATATATTTT. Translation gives CASSLGWTGVVGNTIYF.